The clone carrying this TCR beta chain was found once. This CDR3 has 17 amino acids. CDR1 and CDR2 from the germline V gene are LGHDT and YNNKEL (reference sequence). Trimming removed 0 bases from V and 0 bases from J, with 12 bases in between. This sample is part of a study of blood T cell repertoires in COVID-19. Background on the study: Researchers got acute and convalescent COVID-19 samples from the United States, Italy and Spain. The cDNA or gDNA used as material had been derived from T cells, B-cell-depleted T cells, or PBMCs.

As handled by the study authors: Estimated nucleated cell counts came from reference gene primer amplification. TCRdb keeps only in-frame clones here, not all; method: immunoSEQ multiplex PCR. From that table come the V and J calls and clone size; the DNA was used to work out D and trimming. The table has approximately 400,000 clones, roughly four fifths seen once; the top ten hold around 1.1%. The clonotype comes from a human donor with acute or convalescent COVID-19. The donor label of this sample is uncertain. The sample taken for sequencing was peripheral blood. The V and J genes are TRBV3-1 (or the pseudogene TRBV3-2) and TRBJ2-1; possible D gene TRBD2, 5 bases. The CDR3 region has the DNA TGTGCCAGCAGCCAAGACGGACTTCTCGCCTCCTACAATGAGCAGTTCTTC. Protein sequence: CASSQDGLLASYNEQFF.